This T cell receptor beta chain derives from a study of blood T cells in healthy people across ages. Whole-study results and caveats: Reliance upon unsorted PBMCs precluded definitive naive versus antigen-experienced comparison. Estimates of total diversity, which came from one million sequenced T cells, were considered to be underestimates.

Primed by a sample-barcoded 5' primer and a J-beta primer mix, a second PCR proceeded for about 7 to 12 cycles. TCRdb re-derived calls from the 5' RACE reads in MiXCR, one entry per CDR3 protein. The table lists some 1.4 million distinct CDR3 sequences, 42% of them singletons. The CDR3 sequence is 15 residues long. The V and J ends lost 8 bases and 3 bases, in that order; junction bases with no gene match: 9. Germline CDR1 is LGHNA and CDR2 is YNFKEQ. Comments on this clonotype: The antigen is not known.

Sequencing was carried out using blood. The genes are TRBV4-2 and TRBJ2-3; 9 nucleotides line up with TRBD2. The clonotype originates from a woman aged 18-29 years in good health. The CDR3 DNA reads TGTGCCAGCCAAAGCGGGACTAGCCTTACAGATACGCAGTATTTT. This translates into CASQSGTSLTDTQYF.